One and the same sample provided the 30 T cell receptor beta chains below, sequenced in a study of T cell clonotyping in hematopoietic cell transplantation. Some clones are missing from TCRdb's copy, which holds only in-frame ones; the method was immunoSEQ multiplex PCR. The top ten hold 15% of the sample, which has 10,000 to 11,000 clones, around 87% seen once. Time point described: recipient sample about 28 days before transplant, after cytoreduction. The sample consisted of peripheral blood mononuclear cells, taken before stem cell transplant. Receptors were obtained from a woman between 50 and 59 years old with chronic myeloid leukemia. Some clones in this sample may be carry-over from other donors' samples.

The rearrangement uses TRBV5-1 and TRBJ2-7; D possibly corresponds to TRBD1 (5 bases). Germline assignment: CDR1 SGHRS and CDR2 YFSETQ. Between the trimmed V and J ends, which lost 4 bases and 1 base, there was a span of 15 bases. The CDR3 length is 15 residues. The CDR3 here is CASSQTQGRSYEQYF. The CDR3 DNA sequence: TGCGCCAGCAGCCAAACCCAGGGAAGGTCCTACGAGCAGTACTTC.

V is TRBV2 and J is TRBJ2-5; 9 bases fit TRBD1. V lost 3 bases to trimming and J lost 5 bases; unmatched junction nucleotides: 7. Per germline, CDR1 SNHLY and CDR2 FYNNEI. The CDR3 totals 15 residues. In DNA form, the CDR3 reads TGTGCCAGCAGTGACGTAGGACAGGGGAGTGAGACCCAGTACTTC. Translation: CASSDVGQGSETQYF.

This clone was counted between two and nine times. The chain has TRBV10-3 and TRBJ2-3, with TRBD1 matching 10 bases. J was trimmed by 4 bases and V by 4 bases; bases with no gene match: 8. Looked up from germline, CDR1 is ENHRY and CDR2 is SYGVKD. This CDR3 is built from 16 residues. The CDR3 is CAISASRTGGSDTQYF. Written as DNA, the CDR3 is TGTGCCATCAGTGCTTCCAGGACAGGGGGTTCAGATACGCAGTATTTT.

The chain has TRBV6-5 and TRBJ1-5; TRBD1 might be the D (5 bases). CDR1 MNHEY and CDR2 SVGAGI come from the germline V gene. This CDR3 is built from 12 residues. V shed 8 bases and J shed 6 bases, with 11 bases lying between them. CDR3: CASGEGLQPQHF. The CDR3 nucleotides are TGTGCCAGCGGGGAGGGGCTTCAGCCCCAGCATTTT.

The rearrangement links TRBV27 to TRBJ2-3; 9 nucleotides line up with TRBD2. CDR1 MNHEY and CDR2 SMNVEV come from the germline V gene (reference sequence). Germline trimming cut 3 bases from V and 2 bases from J; bases unmatched to any gene: 9. This CDR3 spans 17 amino acids. The CDR3: CASSFHSGSLDTDTQYF. The CDR3, as DNA: TGTGCCAGCAGTTTCCATAGCGGGAGTCTGGACACAGATACGCAGTATTTT.

This clone turned up a few times. V is TRBV5-1 and J is TRBJ1-1, with D possibly matching TRBD1 (6 bases). In germline, CDR1 is SGHRS, CDR2 YFSETQ. V lost 2 bases and J lost 5, with 13 bases in between. CDR3 length equals 14 residues. CDR3 DNA: TGCGCCAGCAGCTTTTGGGGGGCTCGGACTGAAGCTTTCTTT. Translated, it gives CASSFWGARTEAFF.

J is TRBJ2-2 and V is TRBV10-3; 7 bases are shared with TRBD1. The CDR3 spans 15 residues. With 2 bases clipped from V and 4 bases from J, the junction kept 4 bases outside the gene matches. Germline V gene data show CDR1 as ENHRY and CDR2 as SYGVKD. CDR3 sequence: CAISESDRVTGELFF. In DNA form, the CDR3 reads TGTGCCATCAGTGAGAGTGACAGGGTCACCGGGGAGCTGTTTTTT.

The chain has TRBV10-1 and TRBJ2-2; no clear D gene. V lost 2 bases and J 1 base, leaving 5 bases between the germline ends. Looked up from germline, CDR1 is WNHNN and CDR2 is SYGVQD (reference sequence). The CDR3 contains 14 residues. Here the CDR3 DNA reads TGCGCCAGCAGTGAGGCGGTGAACACCGGGGAGCTGTTTTTT. As protein: CASSEAVNTGELFF.

In this sample, this clone turned up once. The chain links TRBV2 to TRBJ2-2, with D possibly called TRBD1 or TRBD2 (6 bases each). Germline assignment: CDR1 SNHLY and CDR2 FYNNEI. The CDR3 runs to 15 residues. V lost 9 bases to trimming and J lost 4 bases, with 18 bases between them. The CDR3 nucleotides are TGTGCCAGTCGTCCTGCGGGACACGTCACCGGGGAGCTGTTTTTT. Amino acid sequence: CASRPAGHVTGELFF. Supplemented by reference TRBV2 and TRBJ2-2, the full variable domain reads EPEVTQTPSHQVTQMGQEVILRCVPISNHLYFYWYRQILGQKVEFLVSFYNNEISEKSEIFDDQFSVERPDGSNFTLKIRSTKLEDSAMYFCASRPAGHVTGELFFGEGSRLTVL.

This clone was found a few times. The chain links TRBV5-1 to TRBJ2-2; 7 nucleotides match TRBD1. This CDR3 is built from 15 residues. The junction had 8 bases not matched to a gene; V was cut back by 2 bases and J by 7 bases. From germline, CDR1 is SGHRS and CDR2 YFSETQ. The CDR3 DNA is TGCGCCAGCAGCTTTGAGGGGACAGCGATCGGGGAGCTGTTTTTT. Protein sequence: CASSFEGTAIGELFF. Supplemented by reference TRBV5-1 and TRBJ2-2, the full variable domain reads KAGVTQTPRYLIKTRGQQVTLSCSPISGHRSVSWYQQTPGQGLQFLFEYFSETQRNKGNFPGRFSGRQFSNSRSEMNVSTLELGDSALYLCASSFEGTAIGELFFGEGSRLTVL.

This clone occurred once. V usage is TRBV11-2 and J usage is TRBJ1-3; no clear D gene. The V end lost 1 base, the J end lost 1 base, and 8 bases lay between the germline ends. Germline CDR1 SGHAT, CDR2 FQNNGV. The CDR3 loop spans 15 amino acids. The CDR3 sequence: CASSLVERSGNTIYF. CDR3 coding DNA: TGTGCCAGCAGCTTAGTCGAGCGATCTGGAAACACCATATATTTT.

The gene calls are TRBV7-2 and TRBJ2-7; D gene unclear. Germline values: CDR1 SGHTA, CDR2 FQGNSA. V dropped 1 base and J dropped 10 bases, with 17 bases sitting between them. The CDR3 sequence is 14 residues long. DNA of the CDR3: TGTGCCAGCAGCTTAGGAAGTCAACGGGCGGTCCAGTACTTC. Protein: CASSLGSQRAVQYF.

V and J are TRBV28 and TRBJ2-7, with 8 bases identical to TRBD1. This CDR3 contains 13 residues. Germline values: CDR1 MDHEN, CDR2 SYDVKM. V was pared by 6 bases and J by 5 bases, with 6 bases of the junction left unmatched. CDR3 protein: CASRGQGKDEQYF. CDR3 DNA sequence: TGTGCCAGCAGAGGACAGGGTAAGGACGAGCAGTACTTC.

V is TRBV29-1 and J is TRBJ1-1, with 9 bases matching TRBD1. CDR1 and CDR2 (germline): SQVTM, ANQGSEA. V was clipped by 3 bases and J by 7 bases; unmatched bases: 3. The CDR3 length is 12 residues. This chain's CDR3 is CSVDRQGVEAFF. As DNA, the CDR3 is TGCAGCGTTGATAGACAGGGGGTTGAAGCTTTCTTT.

This chain links TRBV27 with TRBJ1-5; maybe TRBD1 (5 bases). Looked up from germline, CDR1 is MNHEY and CDR2 is SMNVEV (reference sequence). Trimming removed 3 bases from V and 2 bases from J, with 11 bases in between. This CDR3 is 15 amino acids long. CDR3 region: CASSFSGMGNQPQHF. The CDR3 DNA is TGTGCCAGCAGTTTCTCAGGGATGGGCAATCAGCCCCAGCATTTT.

This clone has only a few counts. This chain uses TRBV2 with TRBJ1-2; D is perhaps TRBD1 (5 bases). CDR3 length: 11 amino acids. The V gene's germline CDR1 is SNHLY and CDR2 FYNNEI. Trimming left V 5 bases short and J 7 bases short, with 8 bases between. CDR3 sequence reads: CASSLGVGYTF. CDR3 nucleotides: TGTGCCAGCAGTTTAGGGGTTGGCTACACCTTC.

J is TRBJ2-3 and V is TRBV7-9; 10 nucleotides agree with TRBD2. Germline trimming cut 4 bases from V and 5 bases from J; bases unmatched to any gene: 6. The length of the CDR3 is 15 residues. Per the germline V gene, CDR1 is SEHNR and CDR2 is FQNEAQ (reference sequence). The CDR3: CASSYSGRAIDTQYF. The CDR3 DNA reads TGTGCCAGCAGCTACAGCGGGAGGGCCATAGATACGCAGTATTTT.

The chain carries TRBV5-1 and TRBJ1-2; D unresolved. Germline CDR1 and CDR2: SGHRS and YFSETQ. Deletions cut 4 bases from V and 3 bases from J, with 4 bases between. The CDR3 contains 11 residues. The CDR3, as DNA: TGCGCCAGCAGCGAATACTATGGCTACACCTTC. Protein: CASSEYYGYTF. Full variable domain (remainder filled in from reference TRBV5-1 and TRBJ1-2): KAGVTQTPRYLIKTRGQQVTLSCSPISGHRSVSWYQQTPGQGLQFLFEYFSETQRNKGNFPGRFSGRQFSNSRSEMNVSTLELGDSALYLCASSEYYGYTFGSGTRLTVV.

This clone was observed a handful of times. The chain couples TRBV18 to TRBJ1-1; 10 bases match TRBD1. The germline V gene has CDR1 KGHSH and CDR2 LQKENI. Trimming took 6 bases from V and 1 from J; bases not matched to a gene: 2. This CDR3 spans 14 amino acids. CDR3 nucleotide sequence: TGTGCCAGCTCTCGGGACAGGGGGAACACTGAAGCTTTCTTT. This translates into CASSRDRGNTEAFF.

The chain recombines TRBV5-1 with TRBJ2-3; 9 bases match TRBD2. V shed 5 bases, J shed 0 bases, and the junction held 7 bases outside the gene matches. Germline V gene sequence: CDR1 SGHRS, CDR2 YFSETQ. The CDR3 loop spans 16 amino acids. The CDR3: CASRLAGELSTDTQYF. CDR3 DNA: TGCGCCAGCAGATTAGCGGGGGAGCTAAGCACAGATACGCAGTATTTT.

The chain links TRBV7-8 to TRBJ2-3; D possibly corresponds to TRBD1 (6 bases). The CDR3 length is 15 residues. V gave up 5 bases and J gave up 4 bases, with 16 bases separating them. Germline V gene lookup returns CDR1 SGHVS and CDR2 FQNEAQ. The CDR3 here is CASSPNGQFSDTQYF. CDR3 sequence (DNA): TGTGCCAGCAGCCCCAATGGACAGTTTTCAGATACGCAGTATTTT.

This clone was picked up one time. This chain links TRBV6-6 with TRBJ2-5; D may be TRBD2 (5 bases). Trimming took off 6 bases at V and 4 bases at J, with 15 bases between the two ends. The CDR3 extends over 14 amino acids. CDR1 and CDR2 (germline): MNHNY, SVGAGI (reference sequence). The CDR3 DNA reads as TGTGCCAGCAGCCAAGGAGCGGTACCAGAGACCCAGTACTTC. Residues: CASSQGAVPETQYF.

This sequence joins TRBV5-4 and TRBJ1-2; unclear D gene. This CDR3 has 13 residues. The germline CDR1 and CDR2 sequences are SGHNT and YYREEE (reference sequence). Trimming stripped 4 bases from V and 4 bases from J, with 11 bases between. CDR3 DNA: TGTGCCAGCAGCCCCAGTGATCGCTATGGCTACACCTTC. Residues: CASSPSDRYGYTF.

The chain combines TRBV6-5 with TRBJ2-7; 7 bases line up with TRBD2. V lost 2 bases, J lost 7 bases, and 5 bases stayed unmatched. This CDR3 region has 13 residues. CDR1 is MNHEY and CDR2 is SVGAGI in the germline V gene. As DNA, the CDR3 is TGTGCCAGCAGTTACAAGGGAGGGCAGGAGCAGTACTTC. This sequence encodes CASSYKGGQEQYF.

The V call is TRBV7-2, the J call TRBJ2-7, with TRBD1 matching over 8 bases. The germline gives CDR1 SGHTA, CDR2 FQGNSA. V shed 1 base and J 2 bases; nucleotides not matched to a gene: 7. There are 16 residues in the CDR3. CDR3 amino acids: CASSLESNRGTYEQYF. The CDR3 nucleotides are TGTGCCAGCAGCTTAGAAAGTAACAGGGGGACCTACGAGCAGTACTTC.

The rearrangement joins TRBV19 to TRBJ1-1; tentatively, D is TRBD1 (5 bases). The CDR3 covers 16 residues. The ends were cut back, 5 bases at V and 0 bases at J, with 16 bases in the middle. The V gene's germline CDR1 is LNHDA and CDR2 SQIVND (reference sequence). The CDR3 spells CASSSRIGGMNTEAFF. DNA for the CDR3: TGTGCCAGTAGTTCTCGAATTGGGGGGATGAACACTGAAGCTTTCTTT.

J is TRBJ1-5 and V is TRBV19; no definite D call. There are 12 residues in the CDR3. V lost 11 bases and J lost 9, with 17 bases in between. Germline V CDR1 and CDR2: LNHDA, SQIVND (reference sequence). This chain's CDR3 is CAAAARYSPQHF. DNA for the CDR3: TGTGCCGCCGCGGCGAGGTACTCGCCCCAGCATTTT.

This chain links TRBV30 with TRBJ1-1; D gene ambiguous. CDR1 GTSNPN and CDR2 SVGIG come from the germline V gene (reference sequence). The ends were cut back, 3 bases at V and 0 bases at J, with 8 bases in the middle. The CDR3 has 13 residues. The CDR3 DNA is TGTGCCTGGAGAGTAAGAGTGAACACTGAAGCTTTCTTT. This encodes CAWRVRVNTEAFF.

The rearrangement joins TRBV5-4 to TRBJ2-2; no definite D call. Germline CDR1 and CDR2: SGHNT and YYREEE (reference sequence). CDR3 length equals 12 residues. V dropped 2 bases and J dropped 7 bases, with 6 bases sitting between them. The CDR3 DNA is TGTGCCAGCAGCTTCTCAGACGGGGAGCTGTTTTTT. Residues: CASSFSDGELFF.

The chain is built from TRBV4-2 and TRBJ2-3; a weak D match, TRBD2 (5 bases). The germline V gene encodes CDR1 LGHNA and CDR2 YNFKEQ. Trimming cost V 1 base and J 4 bases, with 18 bases left between them. The CDR3 has 17 amino acids. The CDR3 is CASSQAEARTWADTQYF. CDR3 DNA sequence: TGTGCCAGCAGCCAAGCGGAGGCAAGGACGTGGGCAGATACGCAGTATTTT.